This T cell receptor (beta chain) was recorded in a study of immune evolution from preneoplasia to lung adenocarcinoma. Study-level results: Later-stage lesions seemingly showed higher T cell density and diversity than normal lung. Top clone share appeared to fall from AAH through AIS, MIA, adenocarcinoma.

Between the mid-2010s and the late 2010s, patients underwent resection in Japan or China. After pathologic assessment, macro-dissection selected premalignant or tumor cells for extraction. This CDR3 is 15 amino acids long. Generated by immunoSEQ multiplex PCR, the TCRdb table keeps only in-frame clones and is missing some. The sample consists of roughly 6,700 clones, 65% to 90% of them appearing once. On this clone: The target antigen is unknown.

The sequenced sample consisted of FFPE invasive lung adenocarcinoma tissue. This chain joins TRBV21-1 and TRBJ2-7; TRBD1, as called in the table, went unchecked against the DNA. TRBV21-1 is given as a pseudogene. The TCR was taken from a person aged 55 to 75 with lung adenocarcinoma. Written as DNA, the CDR3 is TGTGCCAGCAGCAAAGACCGGACAAAGACCTACGAGCAGTACTTC. Its translation: CASSKDRTKTYEQYF.